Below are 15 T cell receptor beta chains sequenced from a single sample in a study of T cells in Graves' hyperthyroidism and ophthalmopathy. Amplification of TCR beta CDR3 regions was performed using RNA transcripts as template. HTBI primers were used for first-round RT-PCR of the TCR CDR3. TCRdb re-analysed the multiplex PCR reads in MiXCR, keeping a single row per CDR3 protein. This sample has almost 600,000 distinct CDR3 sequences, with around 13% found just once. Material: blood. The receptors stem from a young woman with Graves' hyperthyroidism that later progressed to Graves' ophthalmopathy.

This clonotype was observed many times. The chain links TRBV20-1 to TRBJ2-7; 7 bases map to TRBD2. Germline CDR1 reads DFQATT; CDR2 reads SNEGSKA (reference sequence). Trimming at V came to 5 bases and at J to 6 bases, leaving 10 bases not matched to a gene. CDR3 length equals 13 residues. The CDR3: CSAGLGARFEQYF. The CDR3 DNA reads TGCAGTGCTGGACTAGGGGCGAGGTTCGAGCAGTACTTC.

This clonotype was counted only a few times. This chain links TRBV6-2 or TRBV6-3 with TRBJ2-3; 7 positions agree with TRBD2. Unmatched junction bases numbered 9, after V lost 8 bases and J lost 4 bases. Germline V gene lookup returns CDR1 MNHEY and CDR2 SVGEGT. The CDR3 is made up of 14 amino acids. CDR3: CASSPGGTADTQYF. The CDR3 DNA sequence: TGTGCCAGCTCCCCGGGGGGTACCGCAGATACGCAGTATTTT.

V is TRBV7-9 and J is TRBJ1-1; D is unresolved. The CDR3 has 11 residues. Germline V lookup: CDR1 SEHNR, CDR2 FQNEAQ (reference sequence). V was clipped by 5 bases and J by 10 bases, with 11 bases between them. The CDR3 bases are TGTGCCAGCAGCGCCAAAGGCGGAGCTTTCTTT. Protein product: CASSAKGGAFF.

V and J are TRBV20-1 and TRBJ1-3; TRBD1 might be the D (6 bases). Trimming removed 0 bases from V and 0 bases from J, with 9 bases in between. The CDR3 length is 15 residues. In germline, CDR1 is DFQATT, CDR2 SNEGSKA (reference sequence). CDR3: CSARDGTYSGNTIYF. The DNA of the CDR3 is TGCAGTGCTAGAGATGGGACATACTCTGGAAACACCATATATTTT.

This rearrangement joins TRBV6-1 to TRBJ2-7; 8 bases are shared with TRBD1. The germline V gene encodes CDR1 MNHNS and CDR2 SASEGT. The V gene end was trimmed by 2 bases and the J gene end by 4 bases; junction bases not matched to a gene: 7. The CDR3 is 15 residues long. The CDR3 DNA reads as TGTGCCAGCAGTGAATTTGGCAGGGGGCCATACGAGCAGTACTTC. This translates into CASSEFGRGPYEQYF.

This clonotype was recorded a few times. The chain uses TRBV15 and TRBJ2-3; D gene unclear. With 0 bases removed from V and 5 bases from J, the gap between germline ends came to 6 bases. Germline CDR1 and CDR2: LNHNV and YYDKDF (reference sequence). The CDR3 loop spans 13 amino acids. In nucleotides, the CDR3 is TGTGCCACCAGCAGAGATCACGGAGATACGCAGTATTTT. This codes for CATSRDHGDTQYF. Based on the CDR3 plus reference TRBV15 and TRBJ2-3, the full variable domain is DAMVIQNPRYQVTQFGKPVTLSCSQTLNHNVMYWYQQKSSQAPKLLFHYYDKDFNNEADTPDNFQSRRPNTSFCFLDIRSPGLGDTAMYLCATSRDHGDTQYFGPGTRLTVL.

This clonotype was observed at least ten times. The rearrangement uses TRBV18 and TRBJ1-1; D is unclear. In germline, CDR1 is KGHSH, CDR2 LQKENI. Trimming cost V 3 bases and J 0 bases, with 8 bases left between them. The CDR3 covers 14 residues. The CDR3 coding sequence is TGTGCCAGCTCACCCGGCCCAGTGAACACTGAAGCTTTCTTT. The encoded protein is CASSPGPVNTEAFF.

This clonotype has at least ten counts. The CDR3, as DNA: TGTGCCAGTAGCCTCTTTTGGAACGGGAACACTGAAGCTTTCTTT. As protein: CASSLFWNGNTEAFF. The rearrangement uses TRBV19 and TRBJ1-1; D is uncertain. The CDR3 is made up of 15 amino acids. The V gene's germline CDR1 is LNHDA and CDR2 SQIVND (reference sequence). V lost 6 bases to trimming and J lost 1 base, with 15 bases between them.

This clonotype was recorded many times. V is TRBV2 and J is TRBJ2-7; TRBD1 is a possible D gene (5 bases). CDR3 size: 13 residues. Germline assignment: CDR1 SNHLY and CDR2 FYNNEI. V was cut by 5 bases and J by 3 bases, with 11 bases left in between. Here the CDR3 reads CASSQVQGYEQYF. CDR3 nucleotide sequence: TGTGCCAGCAGTCAGGTGCAGGGCTACGAGCAGTACTTC.

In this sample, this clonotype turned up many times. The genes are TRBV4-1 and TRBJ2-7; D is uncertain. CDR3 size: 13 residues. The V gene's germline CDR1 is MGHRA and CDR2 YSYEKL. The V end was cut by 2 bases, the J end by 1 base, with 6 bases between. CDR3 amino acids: CASSQSRSYEQYF. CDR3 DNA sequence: TGCGCCAGCAGCCAATCGAGGTCCTACGAGCAGTACTTC.

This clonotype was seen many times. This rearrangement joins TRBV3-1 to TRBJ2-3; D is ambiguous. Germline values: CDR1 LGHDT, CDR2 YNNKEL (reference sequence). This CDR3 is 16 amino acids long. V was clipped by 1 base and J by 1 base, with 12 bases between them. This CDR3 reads CASSQVPTGRTDTQYF. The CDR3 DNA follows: TGTGCCAGCAGCCAAGTCCCCACTGGTCGCACAGATACGCAGTATTTT.

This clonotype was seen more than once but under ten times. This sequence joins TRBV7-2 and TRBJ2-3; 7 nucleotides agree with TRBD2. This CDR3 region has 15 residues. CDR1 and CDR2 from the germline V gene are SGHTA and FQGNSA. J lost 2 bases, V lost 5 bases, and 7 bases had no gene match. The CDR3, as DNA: TGTGCCAGCAGCCTCGGGACTACTAACACAGATACGCAGTATTTT. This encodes CASSLGTTNTDTQYF. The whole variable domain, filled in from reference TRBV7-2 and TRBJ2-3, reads GAGVSQSPSNKVTEKGKDVELRCDPISGHTALYWYRQSLGQGLEFLIYFQGNSAPDKSGLPSDRFSAERTGGSVSTLTIQRTQQEDSAVYLCASSLGTTNTDTQYFGPGTRLTVL.

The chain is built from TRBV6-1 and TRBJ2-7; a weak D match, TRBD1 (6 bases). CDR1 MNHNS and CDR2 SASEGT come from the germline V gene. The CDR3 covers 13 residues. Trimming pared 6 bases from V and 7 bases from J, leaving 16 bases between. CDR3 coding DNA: TGTGCCAGCAGACTGGACAGTGTAAGGGAGCAGTACTTC. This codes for CASRLDSVREQYF.

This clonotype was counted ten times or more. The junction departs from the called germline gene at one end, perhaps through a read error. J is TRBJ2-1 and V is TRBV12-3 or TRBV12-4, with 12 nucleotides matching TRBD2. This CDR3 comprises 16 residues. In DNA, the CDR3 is TGTGCCAGCAGTCTAGCGGGGGGGGGGAGGCACAATGAGCAGTTCTTC. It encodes CASSLAGGGRHNEQFF.

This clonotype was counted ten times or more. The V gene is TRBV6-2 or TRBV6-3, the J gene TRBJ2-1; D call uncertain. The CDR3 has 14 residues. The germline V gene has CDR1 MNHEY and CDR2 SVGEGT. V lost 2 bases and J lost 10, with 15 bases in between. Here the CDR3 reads CASSYAAPPTEQFF. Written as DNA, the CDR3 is TGTGCCAGCAGTTACGCCGCTCCACCTACGGAGCAGTTCTTC.